The clone carrying this T cell receptor beta chain was observed a single time. As yet, its antigen is unknown. TCRdb keeps only in-frame clones here, not all; method: immunoSEQ multiplex PCR. The profile shows some 39,000 clones, approximately 89% of them singletons. The length of the CDR3 is 15 residues. Germline CDR1 SGHNT, CDR2 YYREEE (reference sequence). V gave up 4 bases and J gave up 6 bases; unmatched junction bases: 10. This sample was taken from a study of OX40 agonist ivuxolimab in advanced cancers. For the study at large: Three patients showed partial responses: one hepatocellular carcinoma and two cutaneous melanoma cases.

Study findings and constraints: More expanded clones were found, on average, in CD8+ than in CD4+ T cells. Nonresponders, in some cases, also had low normalized T-cell clonal expansion.

The chain recombines TRBV5-4 with TRBJ2-1, with TRBD2 matching 7 bases. Sample: CD4+ or CD8+ T cells sorted from blood, taken in a trial of the OX40 agonist ivuxolimab. This receptor was taken from an adult with an advanced solid tumor such as melanoma, head and neck, liver or kidney cancer. The DNA of the CDR3 is TGTGCCAGCAGCCCCTCTTACGGGAGGACCAATGAGCAGTTCTTC. The encoded protein is CASSPSYGRTNEQFF.